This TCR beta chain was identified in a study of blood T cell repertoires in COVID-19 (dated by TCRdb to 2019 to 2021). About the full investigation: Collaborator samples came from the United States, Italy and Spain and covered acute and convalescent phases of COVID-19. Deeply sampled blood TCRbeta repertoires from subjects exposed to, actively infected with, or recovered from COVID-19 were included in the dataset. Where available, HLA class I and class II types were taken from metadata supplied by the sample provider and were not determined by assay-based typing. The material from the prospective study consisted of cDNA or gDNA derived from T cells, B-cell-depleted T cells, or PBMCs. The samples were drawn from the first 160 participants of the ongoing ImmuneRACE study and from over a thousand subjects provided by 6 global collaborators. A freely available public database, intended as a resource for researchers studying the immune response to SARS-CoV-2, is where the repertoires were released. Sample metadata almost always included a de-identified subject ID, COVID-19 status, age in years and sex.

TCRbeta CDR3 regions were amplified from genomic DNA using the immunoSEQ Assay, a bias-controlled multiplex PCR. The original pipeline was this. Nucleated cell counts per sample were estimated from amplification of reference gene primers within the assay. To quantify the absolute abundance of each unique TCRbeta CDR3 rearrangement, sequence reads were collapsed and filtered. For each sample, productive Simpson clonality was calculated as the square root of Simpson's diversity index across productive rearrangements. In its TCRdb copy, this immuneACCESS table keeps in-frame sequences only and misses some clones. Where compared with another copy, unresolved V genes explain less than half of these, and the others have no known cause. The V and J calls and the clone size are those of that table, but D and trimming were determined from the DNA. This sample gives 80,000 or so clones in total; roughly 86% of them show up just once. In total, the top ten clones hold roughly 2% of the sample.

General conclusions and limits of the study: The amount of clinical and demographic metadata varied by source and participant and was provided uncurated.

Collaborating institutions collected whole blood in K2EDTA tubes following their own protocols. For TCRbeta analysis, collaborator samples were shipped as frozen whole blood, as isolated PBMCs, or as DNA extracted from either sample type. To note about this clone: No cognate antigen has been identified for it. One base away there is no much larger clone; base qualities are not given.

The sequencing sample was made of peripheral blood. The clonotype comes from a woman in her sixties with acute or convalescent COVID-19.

At the DNA level, the sequence is TGTGCCAGCAGCCAAGATGCTAGCTGGAATGAGCAGTTCTTC. It codes for CASSQDASWNEQFF. The sequence links TRBV3-1 (or the pseudogene TRBV3-2) to TRBJ2-1; a tentative D match to TRBD2 spans 5 bases. Taken from the germline V gene (reference sequence), the CDR1 and CDR2 loops are LGHDT and YNNKEL. The CDR3 covers 14 residues, taking in both the cysteine and the phenylalanine. CDR3 DNA is the only sequence kept; it has 42 bases, read in frame from the first base. The V and J ends are trimmed by 0 bases and 7 bases, leaving 10 bases between them.